This entry is about one T cell receptor beta chain. The antigen is undetermined. Time point here: patch test 1, 2 weeks after DPC sensitization. Treatment noted: therapeutic diphenylcyclopropenone sensitization with weekly scalp DPC. Patches went on only after blood had been drawn each time. This entry belongs to a study of human T cells and chemical hapten exposure. For the study at large: The use of 2% DPC on around 2 cm by around 2 cm of upper inner arm skin constituted sensitization. DPC at 0.01% went onto the upper back in patch tests, read at 6 days.

TCRdb re-called the RACE reads with MiXCR, one entry per CDR3 protein. The repertoire includes more than 150,000 distinct CDR3 sequences, around 15% of them detected once, and around 1.7% sits in the top ten. Study-wide results and limits: The donor cohort had alopecia, so its immune response may not match that of healthy people.

The CDR3 is 16 amino acids. V lost 4 bases to trimming and J lost 2 bases; unmatched junction nucleotides: 10. Germline V gene lookup returns CDR1 SEHNR and CDR2 FQNEAQ (reference sequence). The TCR comes from a woman aged 25-40 years with alopecia areata. Some clones in this sample may be carry-over from other donors' samples. The chain employs TRBV7-9 and TRBJ2-5; 7 bases agree with TRBD1. The sample in question was whole blood, obtained in connection with sensitization to the hapten diphenylcyclopropenone (DPC). CDR3 sequence reads: CASSSRQGRRQETQYF. The CDR3 region has the DNA TGTGCCAGCAGCTCCCGACAGGGAAGGAGGCAAGAGACCCAGTACTTC. The complete variable domain, with remaining parts taken from reference TRBV7-9 and TRBJ2-5, reads DTGVSQNPRHKITKRGQNVTFRCDPISEHNRLYWYRQTLGQGPEFLTYFQNEAQLEKSRLLSDRFSAERPKGSFSTLEIQRTEQGDSAMYLCASSSRQGRRQETQYFGPGTRLLVL.